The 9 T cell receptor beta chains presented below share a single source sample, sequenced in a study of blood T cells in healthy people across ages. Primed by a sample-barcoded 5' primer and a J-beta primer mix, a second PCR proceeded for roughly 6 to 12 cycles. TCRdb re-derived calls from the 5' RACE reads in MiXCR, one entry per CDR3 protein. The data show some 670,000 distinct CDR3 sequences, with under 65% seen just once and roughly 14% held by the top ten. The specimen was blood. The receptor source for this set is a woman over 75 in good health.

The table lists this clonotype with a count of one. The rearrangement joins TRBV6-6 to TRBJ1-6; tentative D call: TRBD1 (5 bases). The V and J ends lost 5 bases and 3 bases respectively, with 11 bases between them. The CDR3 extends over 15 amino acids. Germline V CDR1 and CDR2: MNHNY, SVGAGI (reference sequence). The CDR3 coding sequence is TGTGCCAGCAGTCCCGCGGGGGACTATAATTCACCCCTCCACTTT. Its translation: CASSPAGDYNSPLHF.

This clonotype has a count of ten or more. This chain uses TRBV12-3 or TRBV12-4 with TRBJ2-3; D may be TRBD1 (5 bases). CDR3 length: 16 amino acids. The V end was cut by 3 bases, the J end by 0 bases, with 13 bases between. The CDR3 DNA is TGTGCCAGCAGTTTCTTAGGGGTAAGAAGCACAGATACGCAGTATTTT. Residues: CASSFLGVRSTDTQYF.

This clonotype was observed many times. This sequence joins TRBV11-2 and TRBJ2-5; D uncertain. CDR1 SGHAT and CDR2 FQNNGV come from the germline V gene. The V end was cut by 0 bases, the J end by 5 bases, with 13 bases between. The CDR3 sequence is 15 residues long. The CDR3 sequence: CASSLDLTLKETQYF. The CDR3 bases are TGTGCCAGCAGCTTAGATCTGACGTTGAAGGAGACCCAGTACTTC.

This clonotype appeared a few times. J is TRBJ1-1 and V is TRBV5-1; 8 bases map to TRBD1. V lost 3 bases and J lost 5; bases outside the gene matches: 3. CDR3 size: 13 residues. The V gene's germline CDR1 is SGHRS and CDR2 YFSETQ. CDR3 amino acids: CASSWTGITEAFF. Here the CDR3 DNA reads TGCGCCAGCAGCTGGACAGGGATTACTGAAGCTTTCTTT.

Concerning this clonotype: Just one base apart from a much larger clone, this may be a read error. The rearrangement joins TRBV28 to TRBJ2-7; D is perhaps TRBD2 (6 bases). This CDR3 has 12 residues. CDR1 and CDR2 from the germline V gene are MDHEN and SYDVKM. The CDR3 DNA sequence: TGTACCAGCGGGTTCAGTCCCTACGAGCAGTACTTC. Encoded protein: CTSGFSPYEQYF.

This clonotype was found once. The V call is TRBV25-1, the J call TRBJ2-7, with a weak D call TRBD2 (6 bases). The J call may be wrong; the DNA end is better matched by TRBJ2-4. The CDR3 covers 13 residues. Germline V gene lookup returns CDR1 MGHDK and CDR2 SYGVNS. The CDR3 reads CASSGQGGNIQYF. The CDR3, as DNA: TGTGCCAGCAGTGGGCAGGGAGGTAACATTCAGTACTTC.

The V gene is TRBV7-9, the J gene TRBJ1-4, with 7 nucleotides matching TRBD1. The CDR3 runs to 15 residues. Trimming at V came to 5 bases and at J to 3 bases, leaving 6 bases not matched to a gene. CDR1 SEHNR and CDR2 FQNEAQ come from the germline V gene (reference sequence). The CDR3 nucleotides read TGTGCCAGCAGCCCCGAGGGGGCGGCTAATGAAAAACTGTTTTTT. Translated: CASSPEGAANEKLFF.

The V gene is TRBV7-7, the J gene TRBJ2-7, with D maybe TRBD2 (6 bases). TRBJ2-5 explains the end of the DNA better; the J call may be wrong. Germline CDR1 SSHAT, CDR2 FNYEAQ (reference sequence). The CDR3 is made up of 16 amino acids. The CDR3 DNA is TGTGCCAGCAGCTTTACCGTTACTGCGGGGCAAGAGACCCAGTACTTC. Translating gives CASSFTVTAGQETQYF.

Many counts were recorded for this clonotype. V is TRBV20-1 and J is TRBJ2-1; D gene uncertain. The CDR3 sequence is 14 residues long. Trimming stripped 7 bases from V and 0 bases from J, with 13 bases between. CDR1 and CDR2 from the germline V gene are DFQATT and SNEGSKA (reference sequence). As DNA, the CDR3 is TGCAGTGTCCTTAGGGTTGGCTCCTACAATGAGCAGTTCTTC. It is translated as CSVLRVGSYNEQFF.